The clone carrying this T cell receptor (beta chain) was counted between two and nine times. Its antigen is unknown. This sample was included in a study of post-analysis software for immune sequencing data. Study findings and constraints: Patients had higher frequencies than controls of four to six TRBV segments, including TRBV5-6, TRBV5-1 and TRBV20-1. Comparison with controls showed significantly lower normalized Chao1 diversity in multiple sclerosis patients.

Deletions cut 6 bases from V and 2 bases from J, with 13 bases between. Germline CDR1 is DFQATT and CDR2 is SNEGSKA (reference sequence). The length of the CDR3 is 13 residues. Included in the TCR beta cDNA libraries were unique molecular identifiers. Via MiXCR, TCRdb re-called the PCR reads, giving one row per CDR3 protein. This sample yields hundreds of thousands of distinct CDR3 sequences, of which 25% to 30% are seen a single time; about 0.5% belongs to the top ten. This chain joins TRBV20-1 and TRBJ2-5; D is perhaps TRBD1 (5 bases). The sample was blood. The origin of this receptor is a girl aged 5 to 17 with multiple sclerosis. CDR3 sequence reads: CSAAQGGQETQYF. The CDR3 DNA sequence: TGCAGTGCCGCGCAGGGTGGTCAAGAGACCCAGTACTTC.